This TCR beta chain derives from a study of blood T cells in healthy people across ages. The second PCR ran about 6 to 11 cycles with a sample-barcoded 5' primer and J-beta primers. A template-switch adaptor that had 12 random nucleotides put a tag on each cDNA molecule. Each CDR3 protein is one row after TCRdb ran MiXCR on the 5' RACE reads. The profile shows about 1.7 million distinct CDR3 sequences, under 30% of them singletons. V was pared by 6 bases and J by 6 bases, with 18 bases between. The CDR3 has 15 amino acids. From germline, CDR1 is SGHTA and CDR2 FQGNSA. The source material was blood. The chain carries TRBV7-2 and TRBJ2-1; weak D call: TRBD2 (6 bases). This TCR derives from a woman aged 25 to 39 in good health. The CDR3 here is CASSQITGVGNEQFF. The CDR3 DNA is TGTGCCAGCAGTCAAATAACGGGGGTGGGCAATGAGCAGTTCTTC.